The sequence of this T cell receptor (beta chain) was determined in a study of prognosis after radiotherapy for stage I lung cancer (dated by TCRdb to the early 2020s). Background on the whole study: Approximately 20 stage I NSCLC patients were enrolled in Nanjing, China, between 2018 and January 2019. Distant metastases were developed by four of the 19 patients after SBRT, at a median of around seven months, whereas no significant progression was observed in the other 15 patients. Using image-guided IMRT or VMAT, SBRT was delivered in 3 to 5 fractions at a biologically effective dose of at least 100 Gy. Every patient was deemed medically inoperable, eleven to twelve because of comorbidities and over five because they refused surgery. Oligometastatic NSCLC after surgical resection of the primary tumor was present in five or six patients, while newly diagnosed primary stage I lung tumors were present in approximately 14. The cohort included about a dozen men and several women, with a median age of almost 75 years and a range of about 50 to 90 years. The study took one blood sample before SBRT and one after SBRT from each of about 19 patients and sequenced all 40 or so samples. Concurrent therapy was not administered to any patient alongside SBRT. Peripheral blood TCR beta repertoires were profiled in stage I NSCLC patients before and after stereotactic body radiotherapy, and the study then linked these repertoires to distant failure. More than ten patients had adenocarcinoma and seven had squamous cell carcinoma as the tumor histology.

A remark on this clonotype: The antigen it binds to is not known. No base quality values were provided; no much bigger clone lies one nucleotide off.

A history of other malignancies or of prior chemotherapy or radiotherapy was absent in all patients, and node-negative disease was shown on CT and PET/CT in all patients. Around 6 milliliters of peripheral venous blood were drawn into EDTA tubes at each of two time points. PBMCs were isolated by Ficoll-Paque Plus density-gradient centrifugation. Right after collection, samples were kept at -80 degrees C until analysis. General study outcomes and caveats: Post-SBRT Shannon entropy and its change from baseline were lower in patients who developed distant metastases; baseline Shannon entropy was not associated with metastases. TRBV and TRBJ usage frequencies reportedly varied with metastasis status, involving two V genes at baseline and about 10 V and two J genes after SBRT. Unique TCR clone counts fell after SBRT (median about 9,300 before versus several thousand after; Wilcoxon paired P=0.011). Whether the expanded TCR clones were tumor-specific was not determined. The study was limited by the small cohort and short follow-up, and independent validation of the study findings is required. None of the reported P values were adjusted for multiple comparisons.

Two rounds of multiplex PCR on genomic DNA were used to amplify the TCR beta CDR3 region. In the first round of PCR, primers specific to each TRBV and TRBJ gene were used, and the primer sequences are filed in Chinese patent CN105087789A. Universal primers were used in the second PCR round. The Roche High Pure PCR Template Preparation Kit was used to extract genomic DNA from frozen PBMCs. Libraries were sequenced paired-end with 151 bp reads on an Illumina HiSeq 3000. The original pipeline was this. Raw reads lacking the multiplex PCR primer sequences were removed with CutAdapt. PEAR was used to merge high-quality paired reads into contigs. By aligning each contig to reference sequences, MiXCR assigned the TRB V, D and J gene segments to that contig. To remove sequencing errors, CDR3 sequences were clustered according to base quality and sequence similarity. Shannon entropy normalized by the natural log of productive TCR sequence number was used as the measure of diversity. Clonality was defined as one minus Shannon entropy divided by the natural log of the number of unique clonotypes. Progression-free survival cut-offs for repertoire metrics were chosen using the Youden index of ROC curves, with analyses run in R 3.5.3. TCRdb trimmed public reads at Q25 via fastp, called clones via MiXCR and kept in-frame beta chains. Entries that share a CDR3 protein sequence are merged under the most common genes and DNA. TCRdb's processing, not the authors' own work, is the source of the V and J calls. The sample contains some 25,000 distinct CDR3 sequences, around 36% of them found a single time. In total, the top ten clones hold less than 70% of the sample.

The CDR3 runs 16 amino acids, cysteine and phenylalanine included. Left in the record is the CDR3 DNA by itself, 48 bases read in frame from the first base. The germline V gene (reference sequence) supplies CDR1 LGHDT and CDR2 YNNKEL. V is clipped by 4 bases and J by 0 bases, and the sequence between their germline boundaries is 15 bases long. This specimen was PBMCs, taken before or after stereotactic body radiation therapy (not recorded which). The receptor was derived from a donor over 45 with non-small cell lung cancer. The V gene is TRBV3-1 and the J gene is TRBJ1-1; 6 matching bases give a weak D call of TRBD1. DNA sequence: TGTGCCAGCAGCCGCCGACAGGCGACGATGAACACTGAAGCTTTCTTT. It specifies CASSRRQATMNTEAFF.